One T cell receptor (beta chain) is described in this entry. Antigen specificity is unknown. The data were taken from a study of T cells in Graves' hyperthyroidism and ophthalmopathy. Researchers amplified the TCR beta CDR3 regions from RNA transcripts. The TCR CDR3 first-round RT-PCR relied on the HTBI primer set. TCRdb called the multiplex PCR reads again in MiXCR, with one record for every CDR3 protein. The sample lists 530,000 or so distinct CDR3 sequences, about half occurring once. Findings and caveats of the study: Most clonotypes expanded in thyroid above 0.001 were likewise present in blood.

Each patient was aged 18 to 65 and had newly diagnosed hyperthyroidism of under 2 months' duration. Uncontrolled infection, other autoimmune disease, pregnancy or lactation barred patients from enrollment. Germline CDR1 and CDR2: SEHNR and FQNEAQ (reference sequence). The CDR3 spans 16 residues. With 5 bases removed from V and 7 bases from J, the gap between germline ends came to 20 bases. Sequencing was done on a sample of peripheral blood or thyroid tissue (not recorded which). This chain links TRBV7-9 with TRBJ1-4; D not certain. The clonotype comes from a woman between 18 and 30 years old with Graves' hyperthyroidism. DNA of the CDR3: TGTGCCAGCAGCACAGCCCTACCGAGGAGATCTGAAAAACTGTTTTTT. It yields the protein CASSTALPRRSEKLFF.